This TCR beta chain was found in a study of cytomegalovirus exposure and HLA in healthy donors listed by TCRdb under 2017. In the study overall: According to an earlier analysis of 587 of the donors, 150 million to 200 million T cells yielded 90 million to 140 million unique TCR beta sequences and about 300 Gb of sequence data. The study aimed to test whether signatures of past pathogen exposure could be identified by cataloging public T cell receptors. High-throughput TCR immunosequencing, statistical association of individual TCRs with disease status, and machine learning were combined to predict cytomegalovirus infection status. In addition to the first cohort of 650 to 800 subjects, a separate validation cohort of 120 different subjects was used. A later analysis re-analyzed previously published TCR beta repertoires from approximately 670 donors and added high-resolution HLA genotyping to study TCR occurrence patterns. Among a few hundred genotyped donors of the cohort, an average of about 240,000 unique TCR beta nucleotide sequences were sequenced per donor, roughly 18% of them non-productive. Approximately 310 gigabases of sequencing data and roughly 81 million unique TCR sequences made up an early release that covered several hundred HLA-typed donors. The genetic ancestry cluster associated with self-reported Caucasian donors included 80% to 90% of the 398 genotyped donors. A later genetic analysis took genome-wide SNP genotypes for about 65% of the 666 donors and used that subset as a discovery cohort. The number of donors typed differed by locus, with roughly 629-640 for A, B, C, DRB1 and DQB1, 522 for DQA1, 600 to 610 for DPA1, and some 470 for DPB1. Roughly 5 DR-DQ haplotypes were treated as single units for association and clustering because of strong linkage in the cohort. Every repertoire in the discovery cohort had been generated on one and the same sequencing platform. Rather than using new phenotypic data, the later analysis identified candidate immune exposures from TCR beta sequences and from how often those sequences occurred across donors. An earlier analysis of 500 to 650 of the donors applied high-throughput TCR beta sequencing to assess whether each TCR beta V gene segment acted as functional or pseudogenic. HLA typing covered class I and class II loci at four-digit resolution. Donor age, sex, ethnicity and CMV serostatus were compiled together with the repertoire data. The study used immunosequencing to profile the T cell repertoires of approximately 630 subjects and linked those repertoires to cytomegalovirus serostatus.

This clone was counted ten times or more. Its specific antigen is unknown. No per-base quality is available; no much larger clone lies one base away. The library was produced with the immunoSEQ multiplex PCR assay. For the multiplex PCR, a mixture combining 60 forward primers for TCR Vbeta segments and 13 reverse primers for TCR Jbeta segments was used. A multiplex PCR assay on genomic DNA amplified the CDR3 region of rearranged TCR beta genes. Amplified TCR beta libraries were sequenced as 87-base-pair reads on the Illumina HiSeq System. On the study's bioinformatics: Across the 600 to 700 repertoires, a later analysis counted 80 million or so unique TCR beta chains, around 11 million of which were shared by at least two donors. A nearest-neighbor algorithm error-corrected the raw reads and collapsed the reads into unique sequences, merging closely related sequences to remove PCR and sequencing errors. V, D and J gene segments were assigned by aligning CDR3 sequences to IMGT reference sequences. Each retained sequence needed at least a six-nucleotide match to both a V gene segment and a J gene segment. A rearrangement was called productive if the CDR3 had no stop codons and remained in frame with V and J, and every other rearrangement was called non-productive. CDR3 was defined by IMGT convention, running from the second conserved V-encoded cysteine to the conserved J-encoded phenylalanine. In an earlier analysis of more than 550 of the donors, sequences lacking an unambiguous match to a single V gene segment were excluded. An earlier analysis of about 600 of the donors called V segments functional above 56.7% productive rearrangements and segregating when the between-donor standard deviation exceeded 5%. A statistical classification framework was developed to diagnose cytomegalovirus status using the catalog of TCR beta chain sequences. A later analysis assigned V and J genes by comparing TCR nucleotide sequences with IMGT/GENE-DB human TR gene sequences. In a later analysis, CDR3 sequences and most-parsimonious VDJ recombination scenarios were assigned using the TCRdist pipeline. A later analysis defined each TCR beta chain by its CDR3 amino acid sequence plus V-gene family, and excluded reads lacking a unique V-gene family. To address suspected cross-contamination and a sequencing artifact, a later analysis removed approximately 600 highly shared, low-generation-probability nucleotide sequences. In a later analysis, a clonal expansion index was calculated for each public chain from normalized within-repertoire ranks of inferred template counts. In a later analysis, generation probabilities were computed using a VDJ recombination model fitted to out-of-frame rearrangements, and the results were checked against IGoR. In a later analysis, hypergeometric tests were used to score TCR-TCR, TCR-HLA and TCR-CMV co-occurrence, with a repertoire-size bias correction applied to TCR pairs. To estimate false discovery rates, a later analysis permuted the HLA or CMV assignments 20 times. In a later analysis, co-occurring TCRs were grouped with DBSCAN, and TCRdist sequence similarity was added when clustering was performed within HLA-allele-positive subsets. Co-occurrence clustering excluded repertoires with fewer than 30,000 or more than 120,000 public chains, plus five with anomalous nucleotide sharing. The table comes from immuneACCESS by way of TCRdb, which keeps in-frame sequences with V and J called. Part of the clones is missing from these tables; in studies checked, under half for an unresolved V gene and the rest for unknown reasons. The DNA gave D and trimming, while V, J and clone size come from that table. In this sample the table shows around 110,000 clones, about two thirds of which occur a single time. The ten largest clones take up roughly 0.79% of the sample.

The cohort consisted of 666 healthy bone marrow donors. At the time of sampling, all cohort members were nominally healthy, though unrecorded immune exposures were likely present. The donor tested CMV seronegative and was one of the 352 seronegative cohort members. A peripheral blood sample was collected from each donor, and TCR beta sequencing was performed on peripheral blood mononuclear cells. The Qiagen DNeasy Blood Extraction Kit was used to extract genomic DNA from the blood cell samples. Cut back by 3 bases and 5 bases, the V and J ends lie 4 bases apart. CDR3 length: 11 amino acids, cysteine to phenylalanine. Just the 33-base CDR3 DNA is kept, in frame starting at base 1. The germline V gene (reference sequence) yields WNHNN for CDR1 and SYGVQD for CDR2. What the study reported, not specific to this receptor: A later analysis associated about 18,000 TCR beta sequences with specific HLA alleles at a false discovery rate of 0.05. HLA typing was unavailable for some donors at each locus, so association tests used only the typed subset. This cohort had only TCR beta chains sequenced, and the lack of alpha or paired-chain data limited which features could be detected. The classifier was reported to diagnose cytomegalovirus status with high specificity and sensitivity in both the original cohort and the validation cohort. In a later analysis, the rate of TCR association differed among HLA loci, with DRB1 alleles having the most associated TCRs and HLA-C alleles having the fewest. A further reported finding was that TCR beta sequences accurately predicted the HLA-A and HLA-B alleles for most subjects in the first cohort. The study listed 164 TCR beta chains as associated with cytomegalovirus. A group of highly shared sequence variants was considered likely to be a technical artifact of the sequencing pipeline. Several of the top co-occurrence clusters appeared to be linked to parvovirus B19, influenza, CMV and Epstein-Barr virus, according to a later analysis. Correlated functional status among segregating V segments might be attributable to linkage disequilibrium, but an unknown experimental factor could not be ruled out. In a later analysis, most CMV-associated TCR beta chains were found to appear HLA-restricted, with HLA associations seemingly driven largely by CMV exposure. A later analysis found that HLA-associated TCR beta chains were more clonally expanded and had lower generation probabilities than equally common non-associated chains. Because the 87-base-pair reads could not distinguish some IMGT-functional V segments, including TRBV6-2 and TRBV6-3, those segments were excluded. The only immune exposure information available for the cohort was CMV serostatus. Across donors, most TCR sequences were observed very rarely, whereas some public TCRs were present in many individuals. A later genetic analysis reported fewer N-insertions in productive TCRs among donors in an Asian-associated ancestry cluster than the approximately 670-donor mean. The presence/absence analyses assumed that sequencing depth was roughly uniform across donors, and that assumption may not be true. It was suggested by the authors that the approach could potentially be generalized to other disease states and immunological phenotypes. Because counts were too low, approximately 18 rarely observed V segments, including chromosome 9 orphons, were excluded from the earlier analysis of some 590 of the donors. Strong co-occurrence of HLA alleles, especially DR and DQ, made assigning TCR associations to individual alleles difficult. In an earlier analysis of 500 to 650 of the donors, most TCR beta V segments appeared in productive rearrangements about 90% or about 30% of the time, broadly matching IMGT annotations. An association between a missense DCLRE1C variant and V-gene and J-gene trimming of TCR beta chains was found in a later genetic analysis and replicated in an independent cohort. Three of the identified cytomegalovirus-associated TCR beta chains were confirmed in vitro to be specific for cytomegalovirus antigens.

Sequenced: PBMCs. In this chain, TRBV10-1 is recombined with TRBJ2-5; too little of a D gene remains to name it. The sequence was collected from a boy aged 5-17 years in good health and CMV-seronegative. CDR3 region: CASSDRETQYF. The DNA reads TGCGCCAGCAGTGACAGGGAGACCCAGTACTTC.